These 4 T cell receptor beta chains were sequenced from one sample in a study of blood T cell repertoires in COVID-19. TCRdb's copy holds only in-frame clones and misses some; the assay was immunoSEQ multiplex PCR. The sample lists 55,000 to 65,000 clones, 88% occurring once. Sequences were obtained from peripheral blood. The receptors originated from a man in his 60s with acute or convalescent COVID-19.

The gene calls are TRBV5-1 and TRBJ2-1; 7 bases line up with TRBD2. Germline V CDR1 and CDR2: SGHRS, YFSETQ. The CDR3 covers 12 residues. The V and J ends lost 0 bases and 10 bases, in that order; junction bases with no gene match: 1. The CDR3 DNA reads TGCGCCAGCAGCTTGGGGGAGGGAGAGCAGTTCTTC. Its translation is CASSLGEGEQFF.

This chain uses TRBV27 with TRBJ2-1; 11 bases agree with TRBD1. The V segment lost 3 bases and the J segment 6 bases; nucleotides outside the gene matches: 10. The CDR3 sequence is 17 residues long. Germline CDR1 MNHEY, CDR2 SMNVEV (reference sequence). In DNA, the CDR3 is TGTGCCAGCAGTTTTCCCGATGCGGGACAGGGGGGCAATGAGCAGTTCTTC. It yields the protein CASSFPDAGQGGNEQFF.

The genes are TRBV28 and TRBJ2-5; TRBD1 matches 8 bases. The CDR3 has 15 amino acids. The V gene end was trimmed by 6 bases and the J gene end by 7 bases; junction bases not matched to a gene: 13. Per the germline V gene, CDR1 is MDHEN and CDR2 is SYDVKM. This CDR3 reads CASRESGTGSRTQYF. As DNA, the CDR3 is TGTGCCAGCAGGGAGTCTGGGACAGGCTCCAGGACCCAGTACTTC.

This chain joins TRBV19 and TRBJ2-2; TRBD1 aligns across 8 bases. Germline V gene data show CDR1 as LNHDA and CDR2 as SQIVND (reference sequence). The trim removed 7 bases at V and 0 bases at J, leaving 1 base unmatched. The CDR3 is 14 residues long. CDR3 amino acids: CASNRGANTGELFF. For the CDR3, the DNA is TGTGCCAGTAACAGGGGGGCGAACACCGGGGAGCTGTTTTTT. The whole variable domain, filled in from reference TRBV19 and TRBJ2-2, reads DGGITQSPKYLFRKEGQNVTLSCEQNLNHDAMYWYRQDPGQGLRLIYYSQIVNDFQKGDIAEGYSVSREKKESFPLTVTSAQKNPTAFYLCASNRGANTGELFFGEGSRLTVL.